This T cell receptor beta chain was identified in a study of identical twins. The germline CDR1 and CDR2 sequences are SGHTA and FQGNSA. The CDR3 consists of 14 residues. The V segment lost 7 bases and the J segment 4 bases; nucleotides outside the gene matches: 5. Overall study results and limits: Abundant cord blood beta clonotypes carried fewer insertions; memory repertoires showed none.

Note on this clonotype: Its antigen is currently unknown.

A universal primer site was created by template switching, with the cDNA bearing unique molecular identifiers. One entry per CDR3 protein, called by TCRdb with MiXCR from the 5' RACE reads. The sample includes about 890,000 distinct CDR3 sequences, about 12% of them seen just once. The same sample was also studied in work on yellow fever vaccine responses in identical twins.

The TCR sequence derives from a young woman in good health. The chain carries TRBV7-2 and TRBJ2-1; TRBD2 matches at 9 bases. The sample taken for sequencing was PBMCs. The CDR3 loop is CASTVGLAYNEQFF. In DNA, the CDR3 is TGTGCCAGCACCGTGGGACTAGCTTACAATGAGCAGTTCTTC. Looking up the rest from reference TRBV7-2 and TRBJ2-1 gives the full variable domain: GAGVSQSPSNKVTEKGKDVELRCDPISGHTALYWYRQSLGQGLEFLIYFQGNSAPDKSGLPSDRFSAERTGGSVSTLTIQRTQQEDSAVYLCASTVGLAYNEQFFGPGTRLTVL.